This T cell receptor beta chain is from a study of cytomegalovirus exposure and HLA in healthy donors. V lost 4 bases and J lost 7, with 13 bases in between. The CDR3 covers 13 residues. Overall study results and limits: Subsequent analysis of the 120 or so validation repertoires found a tendency for first-cohort TCR clusters to co-occur. Specificity of a few CMV-associated chains for CMV antigens was verified in vitro.

The assay was immunoSEQ multiplex PCR, and TCRdb's table has in-frame clones only and misses some. The sample contains under 150,000 clones, 85% to 90% of which appear only once. This clone came up once. Its antigen is not identified. This receptor was identified in a man between 18 and 29 years old in good health and CMV-seropositive. The chain combines TRBV23-1 with TRBJ1-1, with a tentative D call TRBD1 (5 bases). TRBV23-1 is identified as an open reading frame with a role that is uncertain. Sequences were obtained from PBMCs. The CDR3 DNA sequence: TGCGCCAGCAGTCTGGACACAGCAGATGAAGCTTTCTTT. It encodes CASSLDTADEAFF.